These 21 T cell receptor beta chains were all obtained from the same sample, sequenced in a study of blood T cell repertoires in COVID-19 (dated by TCRdb to the early 2020s). Libraries came from the immunoSEQ multiplex PCR assay. The immuneACCESS repertoire file appears here via TCRdb, limited to in-frame rearrangements. These files lack a portion of the clones; in checked studies, under half of the deficit traces to unresolved V genes, and the cause of the others is not known. The sample table contains 300,000 to 450,000 clones; only one count was recorded for roughly 86% of them. Approximately 2.9% of the sample lies in the top ten. Sequencing used peripheral blood. Source of these receptors: a human donor in a cohort sampled during active COVID-19.

This chain joins TRBV10-2 and TRBJ2-7, with D maybe TRBD2 (5 bases). CDR1 and CDR2 from the germline V gene are WSHSY and SAAADI. The length of the CDR3 is 13 residues. V was cut by 4 bases and J by 5 bases, with 12 bases left in between. The CDR3, as DNA: TGCGCCAGCAGTGTCGGGATAGAGGACGAGCAGTACTTC. Its protein product is CASSVGIEDEQYF.

The chain is built from TRBV30 and TRBJ2-7; the match to TRBD1 covers 8 bases. Germline V gives CDR1 GTSNPN, CDR2 SVGIG (reference sequence). The CDR3 is 15 amino acids. Losses at the gene ends were 2 bases for V and 5 bases for J; bases not matched to a gene: 11. CDR3: CAWSIPDRVSDEQYF. Written as DNA, the CDR3 is TGTGCCTGGAGTATCCCGGACAGGGTGTCCGACGAGCAGTACTTC.

The chain has TRBV24-1 and TRBJ2-1; 8 bases line up with TRBD2. Germline-derived CDR1 and CDR2 are KGHDR and SFDVKD. V shed 4 bases, J shed 5 bases, and the junction held 0 bases outside the gene matches. This CDR3 is 13 amino acids long. CDR3 residues: CATSELADNEQFF. CDR3 coding DNA: TGTGCCACCAGTGAACTAGCGGACAATGAGCAGTTCTTC.

This chain links TRBV6-5 with TRBJ2-3; TRBD1 matches at 8 bases. Germline V CDR1 and CDR2: MNHEY, SVGAGI. V lost 8 bases and J lost 4; bases outside the gene matches: 8. This CDR3 region has 14 residues. The CDR3 protein is CASATGQVSDTQYF. CDR3 sequence (DNA): TGTGCCAGCGCCACGGGACAGGTATCAGATACGCAGTATTTT.

The V gene is TRBV30, the J gene TRBJ1-2, with 8 bases that match TRBD1. Germline CDR1 is GTSNPN and CDR2 is SVGIG (reference sequence). J lost 3 bases, V lost 8 bases, and 11 bases had no gene match. CDR3 length: 14 amino acids. The CDR3 DNA follows: TGTGCCGTTCTGGGAGACAGGGGTGACTATGGCTACACCTTC. Its protein product is CAVLGDRGDYGYTF.

V usage is TRBV5-1 and J usage is TRBJ1-6; D not certain. The V gene lost 4 bases and the J gene lost 4 bases, with 9 bases spanning the gap. The CDR3 length is 14 residues. Looked up from germline, CDR1 is SGHRS and CDR2 is YFSETQ. The CDR3 coding sequence is TGCGCCAGCAGCCCGGGAGTTTATAATTCACCCCTCCACTTT. It specifies CASSPGVYNSPLHF.

The chain links TRBV5-1 to TRBJ2-7; 8 bases fit TRBD1. CDR3 length: 14 amino acids. V lost 4 bases, J lost 6 bases, and 9 bases stayed unmatched. CDR1 and CDR2 from the germline V gene are SGHRS and YFSETQ. The CDR3 protein is CASSPAGGRGEQYF. For the CDR3, the DNA is TGCGCCAGCAGCCCTGCAGGGGGCCGGGGCGAGCAGTACTTC.

The genes are TRBV28 and TRBJ2-5, with 7 bases that match TRBD2. This CDR3 contains 14 residues. Looked up from germline, CDR1 is MDHEN and CDR2 is SYDVKM. J lost 1 base, V lost 7 bases, and 6 bases had no gene match. The CDR3 loop reads CASNSGTIQETQYF. As DNA, the CDR3 is TGTGCCAGCAACTCCGGGACTATCCAAGAGACCCAGTACTTC. Combining the CDR3 with reference TRBV28 and TRBJ2-5 gives the whole variable domain DVKVTQSSRYLVKRTGEKVFLECVQDMDHENMFWYRQDPGLGLRLIYFSYDVKMKEKGDIPEGYSVSREKKERFSLILESASTNQTSMYLCASNSGTIQETQYFGPGTRLLVL.

This CDR3 is CASSLTVNTEAFF. CDR3 in DNA: TGTGCCAGCAGCTTAACGGTGAACACTGAAGCTTTCTTT. The chain uses TRBV11-3 and TRBJ1-1; D not resolved. Germline assignment: CDR1 SGHNT and CDR2 YENEEA. The CDR3 totals 13 residues. V lost 2 bases and J lost 0, with 4 bases in between.

The genes are TRBV6-5 and TRBJ2-7, with D uncertain. The CDR3 is made up of 15 amino acids. Germline-derived CDR1 and CDR2 are MNHEY and SVGAGI. V shed 5 bases and J shed 1 base, with 15 bases lying between them. The CDR3 loop reads CASSRGVPTSYEQYF. The CDR3 bases are TGTGCCAGCAGTAGAGGAGTTCCGACGTCCTACGAGCAGTACTTC.

The chain couples TRBV28 to TRBJ2-2; 8 bases map to TRBD1. CDR1 MDHEN and CDR2 SYDVKM come from the germline V gene. The CDR3 contains 18 residues. The V gene end was trimmed by 2 bases and the J gene end by 0 bases; junction bases not matched to a gene: 8. This CDR3 reads CASSLRDRRYANTGELFF. CDR3 DNA sequence: TGTGCCAGCAGTTTACGGGACAGGCGATACGCGAACACCGGGGAGCTGTTTTTT.

This clone was detected once. This chain connects TRBV18 to TRBJ1-3; 7 bases are shared with TRBD1. With 5 bases clipped from V and 2 bases from J, the junction kept 0 bases outside the gene matches. The germline V gene encodes CDR1 KGHSH and CDR2 LQKENI. The CDR3 has 13 residues. As DNA, the CDR3 is TGTGCCAGCTCAGACAGGGCTGGAAACACCATATATTTT. It yields the protein CASSDRAGNTIYF. The full variable domain, completed using reference TRBV18 and TRBJ1-3, is NAGVMQNPRHLVRRRGQEARLRCSPMKGHSHVYWYRQLPEEGLKFMVYLQKENIIDESGMPKERFSAEFPKEGPSILRIQQVVRGDSAAYFCASSDRAGNTIYFGEGSWLTVV.

The chain has TRBV12-3 or TRBV12-4 and TRBJ1-1; D gene uncertain. The CDR3 sequence is 12 residues long. V dropped 3 bases and J dropped 7 bases, with 9 bases sitting between them. The CDR3 DNA is TGTGCCAGCAGTTTCGAGGGCCTTGAAGCTTTCTTT. Translation gives CASSFEGLEAFF.

V is TRBV5-8 and J is TRBJ1-2; 7 bases are shared with TRBD1. Trimming removed 10 bases from V and 4 bases from J; junction bases left unmatched: 4. The CDR3 is 11 residues long. Germline V CDR1 and CDR2: SGHTS, YDEGEE. The CDR3: CAWRGLYGYTF. Written as DNA, the CDR3 is TGTGCCTGGAGGGGGCTCTATGGCTACACCTTC.

The rearrangement uses TRBV29-1 and TRBJ1-1; no reliable D call. Trimming took 0 bases from V and 3 from J, leaving 5 bases between them. Germline V gene sequence: CDR1 SQVTM, CDR2 ANQGSEA. This CDR3 comprises 12 residues. In nucleotides, the CDR3 is TGCAGCGTTGAAGACGAGTACACTGAAGCTTTCTTT. Translating gives CSVEDEYTEAFF.

V gene TRBV7-3 combines with J gene TRBJ2-7; 9 bases are a match to TRBD1. V lost 6 bases, J lost 4 bases, and 7 bases stayed unmatched. The CDR3 covers 14 residues. CDR1 SGHTA and CDR2 FQGTGA come from the germline V gene. The CDR3 reads CASSRDRVGYEQYF. The CDR3 DNA reads as TGTGCCAGCAGTCGGGACAGGGTGGGATACGAGCAGTACTTC.

The V call is TRBV5-1, the J call TRBJ2-1, with a possible D match to TRBD2 (5 bases). Germline V gene data show CDR1 as SGHRS and CDR2 as YFSETQ. Trimming took 4 bases from V and 9 from J, leaving 14 bases between them. CDR3 size: 13 residues. The CDR3 DNA sequence: TGCGCCAGCAGCCCCCGGGTAGCGCTTGAGCAGTTCTTC. It codes for CASSPRVALEQFF.

In this sample, this clone turned up a few times. The chain carries TRBV7-9 and TRBJ1-1; D is possibly TRBD1 (6 bases). The V gene's germline CDR1 is SEHNR and CDR2 FQNEAQ (reference sequence). V gave up 4 bases and J gave up 11 bases, with 17 bases separating them. The CDR3 has 13 amino acids. As DNA, the CDR3 is TGTGCCAGCAGCTACAATCGACAGGTCGGGGCTTTCTTT. This sequence encodes CASSYNRQVGAFF.

The chain links TRBV14 to TRBJ1-3; tentative D call: TRBD1 (5 bases). With 0 bases removed from V and 4 bases from J, the gap between germline ends came to 10 bases. This CDR3 spans 15 amino acids. Germline V CDR1 and CDR2: SGHDN, FVKESK. CDR3 DNA: TGTGCCAGCAGCCAAGATGGGGCAGGGGGAAACACCATATATTTT. The encoded protein is CASSQDGAGGNTIYF.

The chain is built from TRBV9 and TRBJ1-6, with D perhaps TRBD1 (6 bases). Germline CDR1 and CDR2: SGDLS and YYNGEE. Between the trimmed V and J ends, which lost 6 bases and 6 bases, there was a span of 19 bases. The CDR3 sequence is 16 residues long. DNA for the CDR3: TGTGCCAGCATACCCATTACAGGGCGAACTAATTCACCCCTCCACTTT. Translating gives CASIPITGRTNSPLHF.

This clone has a handful of counts. The chain recombines TRBV10-2 with TRBJ1-5; D remains unclear. The CDR3 runs to 14 residues. Per the germline V gene, CDR1 is WSHSY and CDR2 is SAAADI. Trimming removed 3 bases from V and 3 bases from J, with 9 bases in between. CDR3 coding DNA: TGCGCCAGCAGTGATGACACATACAATCAGCCCCAGCATTTT. Residues: CASSDDTYNQPQHF.